This T cell receptor beta chain was recorded in a study of blood T cell repertoires in COVID-19. Across the whole study: Samples of COVID-19 (acute and convalescent) were obtained from the United States, Italy and Spain. Sample material is recorded as cDNA or gDNA derived from T cells, B-cell-depleted T cells, or PBMCs.

Per the original methods: Cell counts per sample came from amplifying reference gene primers. Profiled with immunoSEQ multiplex PCR; TCRdb holds only in-frame clones, not every one. V and J calls and clone size are those listed in that table; D and trimming were worked out from the DNA. The sample has some 110,000 clones, approximately 72% seen once. The V gene end was trimmed by 7 bases and the J gene end by 0 bases; junction bases not matched to a gene: 2. The CDR3 covers 13 residues. Germline CDR1 reads SGHRS; CDR2 reads YFSETQ. This TCR came from a woman between 65 and 79 years old with acute or convalescent COVID-19. The sequenced sample consisted of peripheral blood. The genes are TRBV5-1 and TRBJ2-3; TRBD2 matches 7 bases. This chain's CDR3 is CASRTSSTDTQYF. In DNA form, the CDR3 reads TGCGCCAGCCGGACTAGTAGCACAGATACGCAGTATTTT.